The 19 T cell receptor beta chains in this list originate from one sample, sequenced in a study of control samples from healthy donors and cancer patients. The data were produced by immunoSEQ multiplex PCR, yet TCRdb's version contains in-frame clones alone and is incomplete. The sample comprises around 82,000 clones, around 87% of which are singletons, and over 15% rests with the top ten. The sequenced sample was blood. Every receptor here comes from a middle-aged man in good health.

The chain carries TRBV2 and TRBJ2-1; TRBD1 aligns across 10 bases. The CDR3 has 14 residues. Germline values: CDR1 SNHLY, CDR2 FYNNEI. Losses at the gene ends were 7 bases for V and 5 bases for J; bases not matched to a gene: 5. CDR3 amino acids: CASKVGQGNNEQFF. The CDR3, as DNA: TGTGCCAGCAAAGTGGGACAGGGGAACAATGAGCAGTTCTTC.

The rearrangement links TRBV19 to TRBJ1-6; D possibly corresponds to TRBD1 (5 bases). Trimming stripped 5 bases from V and 10 bases from J, with 21 bases between. Germline V gene sequence: CDR1 LNHDA, CDR2 SQIVND (reference sequence). The CDR3 is 16 amino acids. This CDR3 reads CASSPPRDRAGSPLHF. For the CDR3, the DNA is TGTGCCAGTAGTCCTCCCCGGGACCGGGCAGGGTCACCCCTCCACTTT.

V is TRBV12-3 or TRBV12-4 and J is TRBJ2-3, with 9 bases aligning to TRBD1. After removal of 9 bases from V and 4 bases from J, the junction contained 5 bases not matched to a gene. The CDR3 totals 13 residues. DNA of the CDR3: TGTGCCAGTTGGACAGGGGTATCAGATACGCAGTATTTT. Translating gives CASWTGVSDTQYF.

This chain uses TRBV12-5 with TRBJ1-1; 7 bases agree with TRBD1. J lost 0 bases, V lost 4 bases, and 5 bases had no gene match. This CDR3 region has 15 residues. CDR1 is LGHNT and CDR2 is FRNRAP in the germline V gene. The CDR3 loop reads CASGWDSKMNTEAFF. The CDR3, as DNA: TGTGCTAGTGGTTGGGACAGTAAGATGAACACTGAAGCTTTCTTT.

The V call is TRBV6-5, the J call TRBJ1-3; 8 positions agree with TRBD1. Per germline, CDR1 MNHEY and CDR2 SVGAGI. The V and J ends lost 4 bases and 2 bases, in that order; junction bases with no gene match: 1. This CDR3 has 14 residues. CDR3 region: CASSLQGAGNTIYF. The DNA of the CDR3 is TGTGCCAGCAGTTTACAGGGGGCTGGAAACACCATATATTTT.

The chain has TRBV27 and TRBJ2-1; D possibly uses TRBD1 or TRBD2 (6 bases each). V lost 7 bases to trimming and J lost 9 bases, with 16 bases between them. CDR3 size: 13 residues. Germline values: CDR1 MNHEY, CDR2 SMNVEV (reference sequence). The CDR3 bases are TGTGCCAGCATACACCCGGAGGGGGGTGAGCAGTTCTTC. Translated: CASIHPEGGEQFF.

This chain uses TRBV5-4 with TRBJ2-2; 9 bases line up with TRBD1. The germline V gene has CDR1 SGHNT and CDR2 YYREEE (reference sequence). The CDR3 runs 14 residues. J was trimmed by 1 base and V by 7 bases; bases with no gene match: 2. CDR3 sequence reads: CASGGQGNTGELFF. CDR3 bases: TGTGCCAGCGGGGGACAGGGGAACACCGGGGAGCTGTTTTTT.

The chain recombines TRBV14 with TRBJ1-1; no clear D gene. Germline CDR1 SGHDN, CDR2 FVKESK. The CDR3 spans 13 residues. Trimming shortened V by 0 bases and J by 2 bases, and 4 bases separated the two germline ends. CDR3 residues: CASSQDLNTEAFF. Here the CDR3 DNA reads TGTGCCAGCAGCCAAGACCTCAACACTGAAGCTTTCTTT.

The chain links TRBV2 to TRBJ2-5; weak D call: TRBD2 (6 bases). V lost 8 bases and J lost 2, with 9 bases in between. CDR3 size: 12 residues. Germline CDR1 is SNHLY and CDR2 is FYNNEI. CDR3 loop: CASRGTQETQYF. CDR3 sequence (DNA): TGTGCCAGCCGGGGGACTCAAGAGACCCAGTACTTC.

The chain joins TRBV5-6 to TRBJ1-1; no firm D call. V was clipped by 2 bases and J by 5 bases, with 16 bases between them. There are 15 residues in the CDR3. Germline CDR1 reads SGHDT; CDR2 reads YYEEEE. The CDR3 reads CASSFLSDGGTEAFF. CDR3 in DNA: TGTGCCAGCAGCTTTTTATCCGACGGAGGGACTGAAGCTTTCTTT.

The chain is built from TRBV5-1 and TRBJ2-2; D call uncertain. CDR1 is SGHRS, CDR2 YFSETQ, per germline. The CDR3 runs to 15 residues. V was shortened by 0 bases and J by 3 bases, with 9 bases between the two germline ends. The CDR3 bases are TGCGCCAGCAGCTTGGATAGGCCCGACACCGGGGAGCTGTTTTTT. Its translation is CASSLDRPDTGELFF. Full variable domain (outside the CDR3, taken from reference TRBV5-1 and TRBJ2-2): KAGVTQTPRYLIKTRGQQVTLSCSPISGHRSVSWYQQTPGQGLQFLFEYFSETQRNKGNFPGRFSGRQFSNSRSEMNVSTLELGDSALYLCASSLDRPDTGELFFGEGSRLTVL.

This chain links TRBV12-3 or TRBV12-4 with TRBJ1-5; D unresolved. The length of the CDR3 is 13 residues. V dropped 1 base and J dropped 4 bases, with 5 bases sitting between them. The CDR3 region has the DNA TGTGCCAGCAGTTTAGTAGGGAATCAGCCCCAGCATTTT. It translates to CASSLVGNQPQHF.

This chain connects TRBV2 to TRBJ2-1, with no clear D. This CDR3 has 12 residues. The germline gives CDR1 SNHLY, CDR2 FYNNEI. V was trimmed by 3 bases and J by 13 bases, leaving 13 bases between them. The DNA of the CDR3 is TGTGCCAGCAGTGACCCTACCCTCGTTCAGTTCTTC. Protein product: CASSDPTLVQFF. Based on the CDR3 plus reference TRBV2 and TRBJ2-1, the full variable domain is EPEVTQTPSHQVTQMGQEVILRCVPISNHLYFYWYRQILGQKVEFLVSFYNNEISEKSEIFDDQFSVERPDGSNFTLKIRSTKLEDSAMYFCASSDPTLVQFFGPGTRLTVL.

The rearrangement links TRBV18 to TRBJ2-5, with D perhaps matching TRBD2 (6 bases). The germline gives CDR1 KGHSH, CDR2 LQKENI. The V gene lost 6 bases and the J gene lost 3 bases, with 11 bases spanning the gap. This CDR3 region has 13 residues. CDR3 sequence (DNA): TGTGCCAGCTCTAAGGGACTGGAAGAGACCCAGTACTTC. It specifies CASSKGLEETQYF.

The CDR3 region has the DNA TGTGCCAGCAGCGGGGAGCGAGACCAAGAGACCCAGTACTTC. Protein: CASSGERDQETQYF. The chain is built from TRBV11-1 and TRBJ2-5, with D perhaps TRBD2 (5 bases). This CDR3 spans 14 amino acids. With 5 bases removed from V and 0 bases from J, the gap between germline ends came to 10 bases. CDR1 and CDR2 from the germline V gene are SGHAT and FQDESV (reference sequence).

In its sample, this clone was seen once. The V call is TRBV5-6, the J call TRBJ1-5; no reliable D call. Per the germline V gene, CDR1 is SGHDT and CDR2 is YYEEEE. This CDR3 is 13 amino acids long. The V end was cut by 6 bases, the J end by 0 bases, with 7 bases between. The CDR3 protein is CASNLGSNQPQHF. The CDR3 DNA follows: TGTGCCAGCAACCTCGGTAGCAATCAGCCCCAGCATTTT.

The CDR3 sequence: CASTGGATYEQYF. The CDR3 coding sequence is TGTGCCAGTACCGGGGGAGCGACCTACGAGCAGTACTTC. The chain carries TRBV19 and TRBJ2-7; maybe TRBD2 (6 bases). Between the trimmed V and J ends, which lost 7 bases and 2 bases, there was a span of 12 bases. Germline V lookup: CDR1 LNHDA, CDR2 SQIVND (reference sequence). The CDR3 contains 13 residues.

The J gene is TRBJ2-3, the V gene TRBV30; no clear D gene. This CDR3 spans 17 amino acids. Per the germline V gene, CDR1 is GTSNPN and CDR2 is SVGIG (reference sequence). Trimming took 2 bases from V and 2 from J, leaving 20 bases between them. CDR3 sequence (DNA): TGTGCCTGGAGTAAGACTGCGTGGGAAGGGTTCACAGATACGCAGTATTTT. It specifies CAWSKTAWEGFTDTQYF.

A single count supports this clone. This rearrangement joins TRBV5-6 to TRBJ2-3, with D uncertain. The CDR3 is 16 amino acids. Trimming removed 0 bases from V and 0 bases from J, with 11 bases in between. CDR1 SGHDT and CDR2 YYEEEE come from the germline V gene. CDR3 nucleotides: TGTGCCAGCAGCTTGGCTGTCGGGCGAAGCACAGATACGCAGTATTTT. Translating it yields CASSLAVGRSTDTQYF.